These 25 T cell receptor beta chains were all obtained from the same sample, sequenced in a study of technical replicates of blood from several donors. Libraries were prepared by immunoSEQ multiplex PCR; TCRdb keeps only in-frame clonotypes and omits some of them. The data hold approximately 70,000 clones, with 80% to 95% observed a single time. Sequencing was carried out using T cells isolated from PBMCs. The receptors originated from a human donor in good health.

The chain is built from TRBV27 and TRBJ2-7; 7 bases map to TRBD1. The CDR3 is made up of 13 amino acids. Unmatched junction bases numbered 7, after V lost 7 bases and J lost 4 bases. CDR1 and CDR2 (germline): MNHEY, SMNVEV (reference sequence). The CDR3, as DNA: TGTGCCAGCAAGAGAAACAGGGGATACGAGCAGTACTTC. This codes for CASKRNRGYEQYF.

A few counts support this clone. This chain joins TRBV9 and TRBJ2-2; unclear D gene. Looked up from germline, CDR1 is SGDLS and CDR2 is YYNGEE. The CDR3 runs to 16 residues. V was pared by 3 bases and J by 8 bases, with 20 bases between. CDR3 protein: CASSGNTQGVLGELFF. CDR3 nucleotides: TGTGCCAGCAGCGGTAACACACAAGGAGTTCTGGGGGAGCTGTTTTTT.

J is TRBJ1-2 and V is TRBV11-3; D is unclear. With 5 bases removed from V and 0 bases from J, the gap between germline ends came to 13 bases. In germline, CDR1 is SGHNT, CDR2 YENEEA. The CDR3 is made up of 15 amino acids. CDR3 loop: CASSQLLETNYGYTF. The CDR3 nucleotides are TGTGCCAGCAGCCAACTCCTAGAGACTAACTATGGCTACACCTTC. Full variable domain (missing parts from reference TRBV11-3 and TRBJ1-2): EAGVVQSPRYKIIEKKQPVAFWCNPISGHNTLYWYLQNLGQGPELLIRYENEEAVDDSQLPKDRFSAERLKGVDSTLKIQPAELGDSAVYLCASSQLLETNYGYTFGSGTRLTVV.

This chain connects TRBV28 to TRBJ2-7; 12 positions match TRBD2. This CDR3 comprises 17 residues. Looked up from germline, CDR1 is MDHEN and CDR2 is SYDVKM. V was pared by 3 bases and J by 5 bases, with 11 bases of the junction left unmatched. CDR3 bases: TGTGCCAGCAGTTTTGGGACTAGCGGGTCTTCAGGCCACGAGCAGTACTTC. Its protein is CASSFGTSGSSGHEQYF.

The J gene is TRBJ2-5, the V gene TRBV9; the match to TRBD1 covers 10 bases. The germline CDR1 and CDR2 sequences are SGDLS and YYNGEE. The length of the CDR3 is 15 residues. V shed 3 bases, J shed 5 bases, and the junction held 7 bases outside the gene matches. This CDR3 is CASSAQTGGMETQYF. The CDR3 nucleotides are TGTGCCAGCAGCGCACAGACAGGGGGCATGGAGACCCAGTACTTC.

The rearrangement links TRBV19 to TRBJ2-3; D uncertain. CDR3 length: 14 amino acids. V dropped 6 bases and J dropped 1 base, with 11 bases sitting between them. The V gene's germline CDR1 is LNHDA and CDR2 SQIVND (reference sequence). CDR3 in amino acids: CASSDTVGTDTQYF. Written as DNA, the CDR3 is TGTGCCAGTAGCGATACGGTGGGCACAGATACGCAGTATTTT.

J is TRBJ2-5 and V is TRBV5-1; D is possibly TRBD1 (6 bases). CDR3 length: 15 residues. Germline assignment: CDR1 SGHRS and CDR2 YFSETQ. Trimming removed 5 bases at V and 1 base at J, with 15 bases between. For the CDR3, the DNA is TGCGCCAGCAGTCCAACAGGGCTGGTCCAAGAGACCCAGTACTTC. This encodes CASSPTGLVQETQYF.

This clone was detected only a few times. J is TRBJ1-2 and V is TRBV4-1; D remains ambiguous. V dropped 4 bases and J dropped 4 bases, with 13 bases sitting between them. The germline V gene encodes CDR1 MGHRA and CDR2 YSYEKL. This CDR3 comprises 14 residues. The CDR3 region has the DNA TGCGCCAGCAGCCGGATCGGGATCCCCTATGGCTACACCTTC. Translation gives CASSRIGIPYGYTF.

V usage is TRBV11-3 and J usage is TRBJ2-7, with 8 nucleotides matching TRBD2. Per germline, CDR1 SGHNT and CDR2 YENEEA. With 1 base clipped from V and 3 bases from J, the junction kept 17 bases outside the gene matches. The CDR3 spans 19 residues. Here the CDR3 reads CASSLGVGGSGSRRYEQYF. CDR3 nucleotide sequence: TGTGCCAGCAGCTTAGGGGTTGGCGGAAGCGGGAGCCGACGCTACGAGCAGTACTTC.

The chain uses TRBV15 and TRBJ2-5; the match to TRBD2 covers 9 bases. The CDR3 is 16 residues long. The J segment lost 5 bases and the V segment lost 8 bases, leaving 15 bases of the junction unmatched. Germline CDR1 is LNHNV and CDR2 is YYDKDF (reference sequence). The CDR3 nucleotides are TGTGCCACCTCGCGACTAGCGGAGACCAGGTGGGAGACCCAGTACTTC. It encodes CATSRLAETRWETQYF.

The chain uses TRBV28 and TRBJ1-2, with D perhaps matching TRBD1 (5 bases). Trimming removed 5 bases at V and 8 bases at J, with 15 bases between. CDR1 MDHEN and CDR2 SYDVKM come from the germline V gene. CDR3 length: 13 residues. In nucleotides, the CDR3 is TGTGCCAGCAGTCTTCTTGGGGCTTCCGGCTACACCTTC. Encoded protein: CASSLLGASGYTF.

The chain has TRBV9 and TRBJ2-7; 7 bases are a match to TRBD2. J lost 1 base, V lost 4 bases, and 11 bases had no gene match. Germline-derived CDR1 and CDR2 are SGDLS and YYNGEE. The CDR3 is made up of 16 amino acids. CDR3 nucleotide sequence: TGTGCCAGCAGCCAGTACTCTAGCGGACCTTCCTACGAGCAGTACTTC. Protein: CASSQYSSGPSYEQYF.

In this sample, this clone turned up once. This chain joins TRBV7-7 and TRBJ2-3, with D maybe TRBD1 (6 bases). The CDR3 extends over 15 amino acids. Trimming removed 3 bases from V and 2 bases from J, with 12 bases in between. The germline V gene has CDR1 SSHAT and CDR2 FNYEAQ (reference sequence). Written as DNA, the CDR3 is TGTGCCAGCAGCTTGGGTGACAGGTACACAGATACGCAGTATTTT. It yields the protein CASSLGDRYTDTQYF.

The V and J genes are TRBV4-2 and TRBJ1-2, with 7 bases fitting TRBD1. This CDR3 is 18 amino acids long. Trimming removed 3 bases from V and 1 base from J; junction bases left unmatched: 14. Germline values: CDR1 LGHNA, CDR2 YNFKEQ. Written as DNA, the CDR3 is TGTGCCAGCAGCCATACATCGGCGGGACAGACCCTTAACTATGGCTACACCTTC. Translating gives CASSHTSAGQTLNYGYTF.

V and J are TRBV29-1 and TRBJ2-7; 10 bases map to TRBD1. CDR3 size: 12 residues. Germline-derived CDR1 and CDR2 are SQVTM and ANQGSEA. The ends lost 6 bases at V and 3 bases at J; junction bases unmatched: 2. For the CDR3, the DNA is TGCAGCGTGACAGGGGGCTACTACGAGCAGTACTTC. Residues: CSVTGGYYEQYF.

CDR3 coding DNA: TGTGCCATCAGTGAGTCCGGTCCAGGACAGTTGACCACAGATACGCAGTATTTT. It encodes CAISESGPGQLTTDTQYF. This chain joins TRBV10-3 and TRBJ2-3, with D maybe TRBD1 (6 bases). Germline V CDR1 and CDR2: ENHRY, SYGVKD. The CDR3 is made up of 18 amino acids. V gave up 0 bases and J gave up 2 bases, with 18 bases separating them.

The CDR3 nucleotides are TGTGCCAGCAGCACCCTGGGACTAGCAGCTTTATACGAGCAGTACTTC. Translated, it gives CASSTLGLAALYEQYF. This chain uses TRBV7-2 with TRBJ2-7; TRBD2 agrees at 9 bases. J was trimmed by 4 bases and V by 5 bases; bases with no gene match: 12. Germline V gives CDR1 SGHTA, CDR2 FQGNSA. This CDR3 region has 16 residues.

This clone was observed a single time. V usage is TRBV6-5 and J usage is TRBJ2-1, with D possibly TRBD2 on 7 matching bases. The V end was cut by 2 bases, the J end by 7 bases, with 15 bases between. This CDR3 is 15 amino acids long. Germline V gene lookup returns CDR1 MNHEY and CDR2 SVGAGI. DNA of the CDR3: TGTGCCAGCAGTTACCCCGGGGAGGGGGAGAATGAGCAGTTCTTC. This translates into CASSYPGEGENEQFF.

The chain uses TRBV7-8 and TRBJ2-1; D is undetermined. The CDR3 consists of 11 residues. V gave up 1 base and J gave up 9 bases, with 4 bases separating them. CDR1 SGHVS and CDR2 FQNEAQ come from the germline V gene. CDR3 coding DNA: TGTGCCAGCAGCTTAGTCAGTGAGCAGTTCTTC. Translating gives CASSLVSEQFF.

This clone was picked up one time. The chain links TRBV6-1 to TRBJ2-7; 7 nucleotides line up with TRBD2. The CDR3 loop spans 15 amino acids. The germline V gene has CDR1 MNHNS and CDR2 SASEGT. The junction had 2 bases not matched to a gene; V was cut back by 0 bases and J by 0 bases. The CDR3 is CASSEAAGSSYEQYF. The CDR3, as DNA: TGTGCCAGCAGTGAAGCAGCGGGGAGCTCCTACGAGCAGTACTTC.

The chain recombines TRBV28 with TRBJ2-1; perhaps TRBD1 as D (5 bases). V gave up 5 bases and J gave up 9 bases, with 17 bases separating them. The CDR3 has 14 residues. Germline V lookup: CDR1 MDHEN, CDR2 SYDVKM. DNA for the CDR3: TGTGCCAGCAGTCCTCAAGGGGTAGGTGGTGAGCAGTTCTTC. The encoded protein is CASSPQGVGGEQFF.

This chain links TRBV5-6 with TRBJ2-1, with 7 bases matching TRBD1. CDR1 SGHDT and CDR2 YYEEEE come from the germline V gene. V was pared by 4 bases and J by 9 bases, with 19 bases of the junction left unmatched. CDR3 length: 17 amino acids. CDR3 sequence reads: CASSIKYRGSLVLEQFF. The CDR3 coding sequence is TGTGCCAGCAGCATAAAGTACAGGGGCTCCCTAGTTCTTGAGCAGTTCTTC.

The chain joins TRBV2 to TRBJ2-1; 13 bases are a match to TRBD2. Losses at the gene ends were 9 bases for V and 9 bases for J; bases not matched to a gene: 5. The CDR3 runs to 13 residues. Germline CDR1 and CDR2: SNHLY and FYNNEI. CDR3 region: CARLAGGPGEQFF. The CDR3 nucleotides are TGTGCCAGACTAGCGGGAGGGCCAGGTGAGCAGTTCTTC.

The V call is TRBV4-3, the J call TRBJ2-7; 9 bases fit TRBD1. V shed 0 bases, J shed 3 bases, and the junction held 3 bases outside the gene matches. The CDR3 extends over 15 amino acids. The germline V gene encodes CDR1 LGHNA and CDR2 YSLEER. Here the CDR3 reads CASSQDWGQGYEQYF. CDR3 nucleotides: TGCGCCAGCAGCCAAGATTGGGGACAGGGCTACGAGCAGTACTTC.

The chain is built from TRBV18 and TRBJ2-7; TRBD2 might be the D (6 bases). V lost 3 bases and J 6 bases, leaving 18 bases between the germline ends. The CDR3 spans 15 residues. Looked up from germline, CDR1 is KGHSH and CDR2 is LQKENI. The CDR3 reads CASSPPGLRGSEQYF. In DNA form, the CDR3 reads TGTGCCAGCTCACCCCCGGGACTCCGGGGTTCCGAGCAGTACTTC.